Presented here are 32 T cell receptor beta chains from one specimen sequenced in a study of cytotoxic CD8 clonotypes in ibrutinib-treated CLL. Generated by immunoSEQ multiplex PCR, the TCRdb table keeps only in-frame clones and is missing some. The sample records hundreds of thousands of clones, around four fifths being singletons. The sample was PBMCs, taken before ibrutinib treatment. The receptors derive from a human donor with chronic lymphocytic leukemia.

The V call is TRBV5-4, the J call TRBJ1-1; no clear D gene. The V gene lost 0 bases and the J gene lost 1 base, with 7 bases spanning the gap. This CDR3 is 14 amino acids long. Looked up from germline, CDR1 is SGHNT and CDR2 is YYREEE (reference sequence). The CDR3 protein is CASSLAGKNTEAFF. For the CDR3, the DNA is TGTGCCAGCAGCTTGGCTGGGAAGAACACTGAAGCTTTCTTT. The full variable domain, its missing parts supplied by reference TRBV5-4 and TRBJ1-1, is ETGVTQSPTHLIKTRGQQVTLRCSSQSGHNTVSWYQQALGQGPQFIFQYYREEENGRGNFPPRFSGLQFPNYSSELNVNALELDDSALYLCASSLAGKNTEAFFGQGTRLTVV.

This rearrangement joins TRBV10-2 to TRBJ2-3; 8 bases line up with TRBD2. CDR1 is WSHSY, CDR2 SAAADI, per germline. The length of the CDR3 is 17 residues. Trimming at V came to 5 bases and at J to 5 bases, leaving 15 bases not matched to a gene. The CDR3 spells CASSPLEGSGVGDTQYF. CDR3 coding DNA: TGCGCCAGCAGTCCCTTAGAGGGTAGCGGGGTCGGAGATACGCAGTATTTT.

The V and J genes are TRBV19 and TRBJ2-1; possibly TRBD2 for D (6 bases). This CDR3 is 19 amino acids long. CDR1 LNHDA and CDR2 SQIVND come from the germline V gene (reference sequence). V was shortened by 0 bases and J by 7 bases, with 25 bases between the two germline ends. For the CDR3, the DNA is TGTGCCAGTAGTATAGATGGTGGGCTATTTATAGCGGCAGGGAATGAGCAGTTCTTC. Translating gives CASSIDGGLFIAAGNEQFF.

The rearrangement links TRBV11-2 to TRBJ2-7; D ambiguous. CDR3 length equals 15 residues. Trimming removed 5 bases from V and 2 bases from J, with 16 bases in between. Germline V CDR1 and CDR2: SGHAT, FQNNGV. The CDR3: CASSPPTGPTYEQYF. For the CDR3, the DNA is TGTGCCAGCAGCCCCCCCACCGGTCCTACCTACGAGCAGTACTTC. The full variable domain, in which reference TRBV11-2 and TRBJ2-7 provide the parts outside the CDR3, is EAGVAQSPRYKIIEKRQSVAFWCNPISGHATLYWYQQILGQGPKLLIQFQNNGVVDDSQLPKDRFSAERLKGVDSTLKIQPAKLEDSAVYLCASSPPTGPTYEQYFGPGTRLTVT.

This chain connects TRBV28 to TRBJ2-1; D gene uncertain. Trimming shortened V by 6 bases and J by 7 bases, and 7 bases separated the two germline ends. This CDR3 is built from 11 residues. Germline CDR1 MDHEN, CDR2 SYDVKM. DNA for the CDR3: TGTGCCAGCAGGGGATCGAATGAGCAGTTCTTC. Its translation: CASRGSNEQFF.

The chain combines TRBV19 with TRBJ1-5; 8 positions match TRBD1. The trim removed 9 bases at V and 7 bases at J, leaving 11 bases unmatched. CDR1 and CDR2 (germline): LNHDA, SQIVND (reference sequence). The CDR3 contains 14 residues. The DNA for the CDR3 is TGTGCCAGCGTCACAGGGGGTCTTGACCAGCCCCAGCATTTT. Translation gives CASVTGGLDQPQHF. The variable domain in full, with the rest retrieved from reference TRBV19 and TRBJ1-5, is DGGITQSPKYLFRKEGQNVTLSCEQNLNHDAMYWYRQDPGQGLRLIYYSQIVNDFQKGDIAEGYSVSREKKESFPLTVTSAQKNPTAFYLCASVTGGLDQPQHFGDGTRLSIL.

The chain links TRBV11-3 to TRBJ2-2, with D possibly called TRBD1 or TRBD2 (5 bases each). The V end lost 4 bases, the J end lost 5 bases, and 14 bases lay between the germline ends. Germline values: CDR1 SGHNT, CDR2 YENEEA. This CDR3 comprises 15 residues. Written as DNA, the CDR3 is TGTGCCAGCAGCTCCAGAGGGGTAGGAACCGGGGAGCTGTTTTTT. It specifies CASSSRGVGTGELFF.

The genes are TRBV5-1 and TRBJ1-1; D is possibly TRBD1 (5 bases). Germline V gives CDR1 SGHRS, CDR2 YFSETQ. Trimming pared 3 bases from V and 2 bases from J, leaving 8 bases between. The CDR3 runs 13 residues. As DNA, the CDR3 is TGCGCCAGCAGCTACGACAGTAACACTGAAGCTTTCTTT. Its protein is CASSYDSNTEAFF.

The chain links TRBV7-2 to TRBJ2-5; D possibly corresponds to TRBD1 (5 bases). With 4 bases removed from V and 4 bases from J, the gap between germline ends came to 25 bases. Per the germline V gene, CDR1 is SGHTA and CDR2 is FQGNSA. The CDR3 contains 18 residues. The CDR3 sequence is CASSSLDHWTTNLETQYF. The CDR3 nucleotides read TGTGCCAGCAGCTCTCTCGACCATTGGACAACAAATTTAGAGACCCAGTACTTC. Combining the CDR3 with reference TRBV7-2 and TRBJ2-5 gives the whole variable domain GAGVSQSPSNKVTEKGKDVELRCDPISGHTALYWYRQSLGQGLEFLIYFQGNSAPDKSGLPSDRFSAERTGGSVSTLTIQRTQQEDSAVYLCASSSLDHWTTNLETQYFGPGTRLLVL.

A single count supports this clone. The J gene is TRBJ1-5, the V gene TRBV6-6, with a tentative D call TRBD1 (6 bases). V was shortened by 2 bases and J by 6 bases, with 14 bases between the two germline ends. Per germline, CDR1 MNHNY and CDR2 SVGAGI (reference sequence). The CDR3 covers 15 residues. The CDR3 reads CASSYRRGAVQPQHF. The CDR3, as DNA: TGTGCCAGCAGTTACCGTCGGGGGGCGGTTCAGCCCCAGCATTTT.

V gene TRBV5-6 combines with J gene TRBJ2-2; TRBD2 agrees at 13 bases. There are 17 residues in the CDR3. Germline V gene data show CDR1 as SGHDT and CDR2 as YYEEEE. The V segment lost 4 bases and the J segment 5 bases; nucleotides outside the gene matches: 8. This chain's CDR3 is CASSGDPGLAGTGELFF. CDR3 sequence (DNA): TGTGCCAGCAGCGGGGACCCGGGACTAGCGGGAACCGGGGAGCTGTTTTTT.

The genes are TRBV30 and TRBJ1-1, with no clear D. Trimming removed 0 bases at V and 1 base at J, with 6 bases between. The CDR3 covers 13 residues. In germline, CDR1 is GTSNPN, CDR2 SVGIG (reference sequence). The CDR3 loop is CAWSVQRNTEAFF. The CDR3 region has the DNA TGTGCCTGGAGTGTACAGAGGAACACTGAAGCTTTCTTT.

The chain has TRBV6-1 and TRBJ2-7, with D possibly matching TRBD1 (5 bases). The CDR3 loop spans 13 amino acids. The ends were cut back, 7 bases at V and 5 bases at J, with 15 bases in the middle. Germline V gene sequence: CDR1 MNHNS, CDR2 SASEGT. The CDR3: CASKFSGFDEQYF. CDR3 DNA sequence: TGTGCCAGCAAATTCTCAGGGTTCGACGAGCAGTACTTC.

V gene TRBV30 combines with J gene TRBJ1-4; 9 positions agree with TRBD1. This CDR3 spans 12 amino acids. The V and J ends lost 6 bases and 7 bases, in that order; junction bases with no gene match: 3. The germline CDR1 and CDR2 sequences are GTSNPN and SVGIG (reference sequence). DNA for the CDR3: TGTGCCTGTAGGACAGGGGTTGAAAAACTGTTTTTT. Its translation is CACRTGVEKLFF.

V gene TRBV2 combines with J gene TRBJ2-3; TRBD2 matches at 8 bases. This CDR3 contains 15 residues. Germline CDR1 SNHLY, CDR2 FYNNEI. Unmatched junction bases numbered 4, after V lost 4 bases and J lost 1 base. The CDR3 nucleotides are TGTGCCAGCAGTGTAGGTAGCGGGGGCACAGATACGCAGTATTTT. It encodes CASSVGSGGTDTQYF.

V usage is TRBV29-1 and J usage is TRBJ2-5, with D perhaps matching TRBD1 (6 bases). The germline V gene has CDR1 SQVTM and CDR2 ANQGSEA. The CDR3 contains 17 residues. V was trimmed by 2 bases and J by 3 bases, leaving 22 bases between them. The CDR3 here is CSVEWDIRPSYKETQYF. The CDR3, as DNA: TGCAGCGTTGAATGGGACATCCGGCCCTCCTATAAAGAGACCCAGTACTTC. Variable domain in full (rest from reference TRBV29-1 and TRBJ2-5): SAVISQKPSRDICQRGTSLTIQCQVDSQVTMMFWYRQQPGQSLTLIATANQGSEATYESGFVIDKFPISRPNLTFSTLTVSNMSPEDSSIYLCSVEWDIRPSYKETQYFGPGTRLLVL.

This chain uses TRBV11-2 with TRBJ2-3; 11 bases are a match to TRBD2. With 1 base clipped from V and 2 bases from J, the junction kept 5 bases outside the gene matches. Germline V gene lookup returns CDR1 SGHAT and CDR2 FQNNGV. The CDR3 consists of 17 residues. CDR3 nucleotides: TGTGCCAGCAGCTTAGGTGTAGCGGGAGGGTTCACAGATACGCAGTATTTT. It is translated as CASSLGVAGGFTDTQYF.

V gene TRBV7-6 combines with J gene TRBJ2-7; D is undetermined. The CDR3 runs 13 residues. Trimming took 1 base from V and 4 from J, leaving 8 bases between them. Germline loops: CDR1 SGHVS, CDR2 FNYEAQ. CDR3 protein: CASSLDPRYEQYF. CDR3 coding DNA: TGTGCCAGCAGCTTAGATCCACGATACGAGCAGTACTTC. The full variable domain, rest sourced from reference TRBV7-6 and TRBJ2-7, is GAGVSQSPRYKVTKRGQDVALRCDPISGHVSLYWYRQALGQGPEFLTYFNYEAQQDKSGLPNDRFSAERPEGSISTLTIQRTEQRDSAMYRCASSLDPRYEQYFGPGTRLTVT.

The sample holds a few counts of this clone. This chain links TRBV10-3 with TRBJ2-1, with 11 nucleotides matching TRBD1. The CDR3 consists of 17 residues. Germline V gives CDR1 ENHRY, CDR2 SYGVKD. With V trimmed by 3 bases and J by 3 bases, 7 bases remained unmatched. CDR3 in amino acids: CAISEVGTGGGYNEQFF. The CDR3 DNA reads TGTGCCATCAGTGAAGTCGGGACAGGGGGTGGCTACAATGAGCAGTTCTTC.

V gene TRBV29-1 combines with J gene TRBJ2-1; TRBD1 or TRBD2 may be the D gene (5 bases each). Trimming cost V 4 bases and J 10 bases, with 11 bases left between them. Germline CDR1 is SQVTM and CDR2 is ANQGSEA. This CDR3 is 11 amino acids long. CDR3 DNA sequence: TGCAGCGTTGCACCCGGGGCAGAGCAGTTCTTC. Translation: CSVAPGAEQFF.

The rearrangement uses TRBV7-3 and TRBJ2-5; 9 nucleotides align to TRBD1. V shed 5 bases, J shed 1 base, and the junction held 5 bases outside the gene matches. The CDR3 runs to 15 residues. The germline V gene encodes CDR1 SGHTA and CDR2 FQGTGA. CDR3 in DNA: TGTGCCAGCAGCGCCCAGACAGGGGGCCAAGAGACCCAGTACTTC. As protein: CASSAQTGGQETQYF. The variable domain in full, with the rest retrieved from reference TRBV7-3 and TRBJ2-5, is GAGVSQTPSNKVTEKGKYVELRCDPISGHTALYWYRQSLGQGPEFLIYFQGTGAADDSGLPNDRFFAVRPEGSVSTLKIQRTERGDSAVYLCASSAQTGGQETQYFGPGTRLLVL.

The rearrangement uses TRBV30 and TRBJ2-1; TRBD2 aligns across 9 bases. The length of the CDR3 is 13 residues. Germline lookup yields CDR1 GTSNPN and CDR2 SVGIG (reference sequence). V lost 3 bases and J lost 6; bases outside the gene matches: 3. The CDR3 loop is CAWRASGVNEQFF. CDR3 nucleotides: TGTGCCTGGAGGGCTAGCGGGGTCAATGAGCAGTTCTTC.

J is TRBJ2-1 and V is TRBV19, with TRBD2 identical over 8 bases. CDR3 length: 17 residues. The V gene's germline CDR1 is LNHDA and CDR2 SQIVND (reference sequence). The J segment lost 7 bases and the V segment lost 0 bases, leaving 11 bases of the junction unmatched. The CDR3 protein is CASSIDGLAGWTNEQFF. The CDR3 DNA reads TGTGCCAGTAGTATAGATGGACTAGCAGGTTGGACGAATGAGCAGTTCTTC.

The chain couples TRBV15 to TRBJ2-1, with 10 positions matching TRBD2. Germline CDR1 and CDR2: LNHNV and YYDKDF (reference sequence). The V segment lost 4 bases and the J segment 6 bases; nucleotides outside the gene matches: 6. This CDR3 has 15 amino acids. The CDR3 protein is CATSTGLAELNEQFF. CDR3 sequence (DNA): TGTGCCACCAGCACCGGACTAGCGGAACTCAATGAGCAGTTCTTC.

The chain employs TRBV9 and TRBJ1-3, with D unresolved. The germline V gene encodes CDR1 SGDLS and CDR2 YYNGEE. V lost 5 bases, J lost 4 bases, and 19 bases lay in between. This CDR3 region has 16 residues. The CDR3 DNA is TGTGCCAGCAGTCCCTCGACCTTCCGGACCGGAAACACCATATATTTT. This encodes CASSPSTFRTGNTIYF.

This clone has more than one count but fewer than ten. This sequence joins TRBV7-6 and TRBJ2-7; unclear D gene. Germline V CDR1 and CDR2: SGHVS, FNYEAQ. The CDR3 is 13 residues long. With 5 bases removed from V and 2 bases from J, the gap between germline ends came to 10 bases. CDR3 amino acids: CASSDVPAYEQYF. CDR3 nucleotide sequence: TGTGCCAGCAGCGACGTCCCGGCCTACGAGCAGTACTTC.

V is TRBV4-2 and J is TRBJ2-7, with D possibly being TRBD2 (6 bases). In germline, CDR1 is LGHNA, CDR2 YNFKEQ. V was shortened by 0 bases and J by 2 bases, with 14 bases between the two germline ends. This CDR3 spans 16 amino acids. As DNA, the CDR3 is TGTGCCAGCAGCCAAGATGGAGGGACGCGAGCCTACGAGCAGTACTTC. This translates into CASSQDGGTRAYEQYF.

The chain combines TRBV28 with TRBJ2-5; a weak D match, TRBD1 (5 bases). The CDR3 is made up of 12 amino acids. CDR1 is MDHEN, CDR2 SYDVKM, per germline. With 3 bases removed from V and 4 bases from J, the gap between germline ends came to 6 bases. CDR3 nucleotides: TGTGCCAGCAGTTTGGGGCTAGAGACCCAGTACTTC. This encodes CASSLGLETQYF.

The DNA of the CDR3 is TGTGCCAGCAGTGGACCCACAGGGGCGTTTGAAAAACTGTTTTTT. Its translation: CASSGPTGAFEKLFF. This sequence joins TRBV25-1 and TRBJ1-4, with TRBD1 matching over 7 bases. The length of the CDR3 is 15 residues. Germline CDR1 and CDR2: MGHDK and SYGVNS. V trimming: 4 bases; J trimming: 7 bases; junction bases outside the gene matches: 9.

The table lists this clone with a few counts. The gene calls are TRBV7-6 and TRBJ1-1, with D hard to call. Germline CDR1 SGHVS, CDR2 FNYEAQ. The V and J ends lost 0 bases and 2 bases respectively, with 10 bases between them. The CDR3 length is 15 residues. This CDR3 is CASSLALGRNTEAFF. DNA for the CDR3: TGTGCCAGCAGCTTAGCGCTGGGCCGCAACACTGAAGCTTTCTTT.

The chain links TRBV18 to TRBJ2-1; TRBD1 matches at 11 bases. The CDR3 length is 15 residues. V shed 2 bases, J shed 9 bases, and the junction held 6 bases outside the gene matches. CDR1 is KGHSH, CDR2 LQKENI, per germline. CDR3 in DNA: TGTGCCAGCTCACCAATCGGGACAGGGGGTGGTGAGCAGTTCTTC. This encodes CASSPIGTGGGEQFF.

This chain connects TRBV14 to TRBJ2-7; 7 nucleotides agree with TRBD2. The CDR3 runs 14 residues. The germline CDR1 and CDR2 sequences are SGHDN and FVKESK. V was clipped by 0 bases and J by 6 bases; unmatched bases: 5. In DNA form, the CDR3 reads TGTGCCAGCAGCCAAGAAGTCTGGGGGGGCGAGCAGTACTTC. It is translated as CASSQEVWGGEQYF.